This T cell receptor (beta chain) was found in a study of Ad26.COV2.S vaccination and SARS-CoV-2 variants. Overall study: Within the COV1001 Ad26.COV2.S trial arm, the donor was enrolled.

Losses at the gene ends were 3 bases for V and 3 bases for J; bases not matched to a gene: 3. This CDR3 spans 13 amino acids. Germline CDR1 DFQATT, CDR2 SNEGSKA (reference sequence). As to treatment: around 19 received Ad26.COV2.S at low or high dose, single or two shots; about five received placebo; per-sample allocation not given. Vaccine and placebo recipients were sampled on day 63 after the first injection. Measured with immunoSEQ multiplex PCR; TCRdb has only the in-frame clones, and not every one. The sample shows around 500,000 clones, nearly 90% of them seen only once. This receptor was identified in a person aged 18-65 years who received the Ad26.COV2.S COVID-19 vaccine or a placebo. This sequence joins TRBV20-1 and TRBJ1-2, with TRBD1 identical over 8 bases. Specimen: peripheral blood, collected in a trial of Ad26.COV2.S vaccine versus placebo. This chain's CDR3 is CSASDRGYYGYTF. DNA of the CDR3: TGCAGTGCTAGTGACAGGGGATACTATGGCTACACCTTC.